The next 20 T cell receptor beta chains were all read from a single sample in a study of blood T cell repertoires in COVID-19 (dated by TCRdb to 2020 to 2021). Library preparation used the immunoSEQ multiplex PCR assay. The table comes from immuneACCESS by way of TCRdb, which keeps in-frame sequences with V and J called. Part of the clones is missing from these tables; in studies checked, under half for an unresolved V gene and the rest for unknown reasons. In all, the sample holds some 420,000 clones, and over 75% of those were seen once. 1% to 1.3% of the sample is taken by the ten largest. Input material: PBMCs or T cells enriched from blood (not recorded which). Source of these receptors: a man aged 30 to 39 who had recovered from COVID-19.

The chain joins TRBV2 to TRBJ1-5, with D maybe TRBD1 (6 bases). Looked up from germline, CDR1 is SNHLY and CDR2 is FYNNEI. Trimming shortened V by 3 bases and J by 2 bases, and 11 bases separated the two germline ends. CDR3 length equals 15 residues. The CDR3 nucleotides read TGTGCCAGCAGTGACAGGGGAGCAGGCAATCAGCCCCAGCATTTT. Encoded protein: CASSDRGAGNQPQHF.

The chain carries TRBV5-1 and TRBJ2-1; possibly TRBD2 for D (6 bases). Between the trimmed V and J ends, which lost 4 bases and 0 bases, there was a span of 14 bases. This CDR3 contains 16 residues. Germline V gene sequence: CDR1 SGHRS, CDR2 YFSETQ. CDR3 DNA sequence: TGCGCCAGCAGCCTCACCCCCGGGAGCTCCTACAATGAGCAGTTCTTC. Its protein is CASSLTPGSSYNEQFF.

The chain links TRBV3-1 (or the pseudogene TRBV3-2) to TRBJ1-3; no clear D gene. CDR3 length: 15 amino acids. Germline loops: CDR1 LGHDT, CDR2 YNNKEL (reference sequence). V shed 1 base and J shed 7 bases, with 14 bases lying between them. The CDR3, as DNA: TGTGCCAGCAGCCAAGTCGGTGATAGTTGGAACACCATATATTTT. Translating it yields CASSQVGDSWNTIYF.

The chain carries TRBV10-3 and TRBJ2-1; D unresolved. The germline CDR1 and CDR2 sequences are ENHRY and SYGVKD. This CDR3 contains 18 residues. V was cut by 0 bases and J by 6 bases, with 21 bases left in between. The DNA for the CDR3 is TGTGCCATCAGTGAGTCTCGGGTGGCTGTCCGCAATGGCAATGAGCAGTTCTTC. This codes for CAISESRVAVRNGNEQFF.

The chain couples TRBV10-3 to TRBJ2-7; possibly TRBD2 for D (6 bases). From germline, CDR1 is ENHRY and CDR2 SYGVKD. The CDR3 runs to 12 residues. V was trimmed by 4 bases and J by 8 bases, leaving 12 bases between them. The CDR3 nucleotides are TGTGCCATCAGTGGGGGGGACGGCCAGCAGTACTTC. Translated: CAISGGDGQQYF.

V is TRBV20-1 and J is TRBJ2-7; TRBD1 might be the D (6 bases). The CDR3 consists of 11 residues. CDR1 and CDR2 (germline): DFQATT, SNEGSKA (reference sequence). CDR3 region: CSGTRGGEQYF. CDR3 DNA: TGCAGCGGGACCAGGGGTGGGGAGCAGTACTTC.

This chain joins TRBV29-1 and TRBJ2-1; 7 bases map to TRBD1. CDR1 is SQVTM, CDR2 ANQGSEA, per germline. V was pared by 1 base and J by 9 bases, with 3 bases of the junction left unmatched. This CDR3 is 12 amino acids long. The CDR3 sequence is CSVEGQGSEQFF. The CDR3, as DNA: TGCAGCGTTGAAGGACAGGGCTCTGAGCAGTTCTTC.

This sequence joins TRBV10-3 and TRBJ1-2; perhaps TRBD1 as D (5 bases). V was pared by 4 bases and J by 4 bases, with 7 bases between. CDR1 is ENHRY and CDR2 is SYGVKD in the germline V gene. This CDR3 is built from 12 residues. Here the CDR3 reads CAISGQFYGYTF. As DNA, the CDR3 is TGTGCCATCAGTGGACAGTTCTATGGCTACACCTTC.

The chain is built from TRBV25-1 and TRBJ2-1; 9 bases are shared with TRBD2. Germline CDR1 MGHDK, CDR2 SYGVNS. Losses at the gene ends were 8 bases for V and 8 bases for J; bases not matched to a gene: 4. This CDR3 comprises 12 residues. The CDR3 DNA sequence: TGTGCCAGCGGTAGCGGGAGCCATGAGCAGTTCTTC. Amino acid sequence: CASGSGSHEQFF. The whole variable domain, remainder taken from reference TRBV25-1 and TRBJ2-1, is EADIYQTPRYLVIGTGKKITLECSQTMGHDKMYWYQQDPGMELHLIHYSYGVNSTEKGDLSSESTVSRIRTEHFPLTLESARPSHTSQYLCASGSGSHEQFFGPGTRLTVL.

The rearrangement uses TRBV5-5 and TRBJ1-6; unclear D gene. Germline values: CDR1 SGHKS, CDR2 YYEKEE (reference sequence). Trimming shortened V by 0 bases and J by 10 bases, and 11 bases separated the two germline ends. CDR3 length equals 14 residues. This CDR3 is CASSLALGVSPLHF. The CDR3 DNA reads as TGTGCCAGCAGCTTGGCCCTCGGGGTCTCACCCCTCCACTTT.

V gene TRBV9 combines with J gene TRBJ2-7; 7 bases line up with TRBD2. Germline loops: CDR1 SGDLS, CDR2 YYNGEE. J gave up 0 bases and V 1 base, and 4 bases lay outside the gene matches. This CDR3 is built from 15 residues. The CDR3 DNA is TGTGCCAGCAGCGTAAAAGGCGGGAGCTCCTACGAGCAGTACTTC. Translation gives CASSVKGGSSYEQYF.

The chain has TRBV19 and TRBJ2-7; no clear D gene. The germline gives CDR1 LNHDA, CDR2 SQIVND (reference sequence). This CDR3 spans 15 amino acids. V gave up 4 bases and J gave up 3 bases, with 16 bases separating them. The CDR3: CASSTTLGRVYEQYF. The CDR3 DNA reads TGTGCCAGTAGTACCACCCTCGGTCGAGTCTACGAGCAGTACTTC.

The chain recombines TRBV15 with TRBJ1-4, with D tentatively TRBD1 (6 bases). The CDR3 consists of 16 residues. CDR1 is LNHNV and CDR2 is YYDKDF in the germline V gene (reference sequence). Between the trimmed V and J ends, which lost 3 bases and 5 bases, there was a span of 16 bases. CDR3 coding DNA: TGTGCCACCAGCAGTTCAACAGGGTCAGGGAATGAAAAACTGTTTTTT. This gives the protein CATSSSTGSGNEKLFF.

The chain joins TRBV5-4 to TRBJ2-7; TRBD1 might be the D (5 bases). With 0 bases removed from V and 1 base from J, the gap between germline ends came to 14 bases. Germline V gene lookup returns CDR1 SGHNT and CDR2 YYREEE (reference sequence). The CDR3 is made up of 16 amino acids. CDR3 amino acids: CASSLADQDNSYEQYF. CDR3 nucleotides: TGTGCCAGCAGCTTGGCCGACCAGGACAATTCCTACGAGCAGTACTTC.

The CDR3 DNA sequence: TGTGCCAGTAGCCCGTCGGACAGGGGGATCAATTATTTT. Translation: CASSPSDRGINYF. This chain links TRBV19 with TRBJ2-3; TRBD1 aligns across 10 bases. Germline V gene data show CDR1 as LNHDA and CDR2 as SQIVND (reference sequence). V gave up 6 bases and J gave up 15 bases; unmatched junction bases: 12. This CDR3 is 13 amino acids long.

DNA for the CDR3: TGTGCCAGCAGTGGCGGGAGTGTCGATACGCAGTATTTT. This gives the protein CASSGGSVDTQYF. The rearrangement joins TRBV6-6 to TRBJ2-3, with TRBD2 matching over 7 bases. This CDR3 contains 13 residues. Germline assignment: CDR1 MNHNY and CDR2 SVGAGI (reference sequence). The V gene end was trimmed by 5 bases and the J gene end by 6 bases; junction bases not matched to a gene: 5.

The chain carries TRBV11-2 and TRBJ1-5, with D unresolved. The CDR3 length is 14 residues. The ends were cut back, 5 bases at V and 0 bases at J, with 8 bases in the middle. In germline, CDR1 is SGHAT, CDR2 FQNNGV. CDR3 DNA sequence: TGTGCCAGCAGCGAGGTTAATAGCAATCAGCCCCAGCATTTT. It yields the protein CASSEVNSNQPQHF.

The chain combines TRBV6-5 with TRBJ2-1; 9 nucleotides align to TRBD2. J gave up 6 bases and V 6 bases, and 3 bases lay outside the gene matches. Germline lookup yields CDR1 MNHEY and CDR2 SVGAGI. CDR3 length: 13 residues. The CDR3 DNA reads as TGTGCCAGCAGCTCGACTAGCGGCAATGAGCAGTTCTTC. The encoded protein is CASSSTSGNEQFF.

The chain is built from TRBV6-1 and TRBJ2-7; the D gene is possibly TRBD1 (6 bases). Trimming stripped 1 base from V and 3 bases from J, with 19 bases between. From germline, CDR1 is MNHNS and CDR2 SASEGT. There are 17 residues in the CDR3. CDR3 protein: CASSEGFPGQSFYEQYF. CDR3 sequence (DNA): TGTGCCAGCAGTGAAGGTTTTCCCGGACAGTCCTTCTACGAGCAGTACTTC.

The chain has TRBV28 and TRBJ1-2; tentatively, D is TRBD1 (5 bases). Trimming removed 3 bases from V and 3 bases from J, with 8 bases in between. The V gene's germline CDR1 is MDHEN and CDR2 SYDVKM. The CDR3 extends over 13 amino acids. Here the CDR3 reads CASSFTGYYGYTF. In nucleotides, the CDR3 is TGTGCCAGCAGTTTTACAGGATACTATGGCTACACCTTC.